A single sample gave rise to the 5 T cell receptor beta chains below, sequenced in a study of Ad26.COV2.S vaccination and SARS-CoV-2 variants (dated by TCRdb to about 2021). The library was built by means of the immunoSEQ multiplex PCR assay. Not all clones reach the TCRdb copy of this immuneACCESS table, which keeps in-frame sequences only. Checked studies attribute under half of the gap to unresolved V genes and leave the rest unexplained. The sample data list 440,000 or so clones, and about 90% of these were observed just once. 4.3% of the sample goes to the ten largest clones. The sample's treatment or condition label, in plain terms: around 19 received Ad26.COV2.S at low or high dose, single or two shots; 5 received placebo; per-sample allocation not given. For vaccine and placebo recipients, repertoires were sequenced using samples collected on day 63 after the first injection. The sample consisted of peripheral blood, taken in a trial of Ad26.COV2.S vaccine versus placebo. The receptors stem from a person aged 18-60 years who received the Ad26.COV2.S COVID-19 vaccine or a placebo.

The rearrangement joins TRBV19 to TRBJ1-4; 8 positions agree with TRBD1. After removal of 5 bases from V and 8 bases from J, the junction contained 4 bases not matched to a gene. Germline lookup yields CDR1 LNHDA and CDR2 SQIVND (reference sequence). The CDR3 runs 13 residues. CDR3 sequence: CASSPDRDEKLFF. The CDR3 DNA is TGTGCCAGTAGTCCGGACAGGGACGAAAAACTGTTTTTT.

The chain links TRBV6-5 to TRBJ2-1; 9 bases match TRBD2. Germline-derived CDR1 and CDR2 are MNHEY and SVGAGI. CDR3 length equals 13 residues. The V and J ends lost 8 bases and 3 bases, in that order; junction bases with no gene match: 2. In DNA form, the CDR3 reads TGTGCCAGCGCGGGAGGGGGCTACAATGAGCAGTTCTTC. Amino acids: CASAGGGYNEQFF.

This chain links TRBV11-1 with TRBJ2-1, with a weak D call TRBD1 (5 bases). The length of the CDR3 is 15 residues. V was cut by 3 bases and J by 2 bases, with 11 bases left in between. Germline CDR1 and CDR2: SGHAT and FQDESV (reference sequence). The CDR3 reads CASSFQKGAYNEQFF. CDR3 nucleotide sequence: TGTGCCAGCAGCTTTCAAAAAGGGGCCTACAATGAGCAGTTCTTC.

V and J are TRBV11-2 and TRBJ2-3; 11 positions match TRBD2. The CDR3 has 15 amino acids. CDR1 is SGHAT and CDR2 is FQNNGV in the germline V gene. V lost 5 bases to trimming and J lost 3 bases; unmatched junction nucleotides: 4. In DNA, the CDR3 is TGTGCCAGCAGCGATGGGACTAGCGGAACAGATACGCAGTATTTT. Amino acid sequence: CASSDGTSGTDTQYF. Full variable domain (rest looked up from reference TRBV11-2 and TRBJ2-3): EAGVAQSPRYKIIEKRQSVAFWCNPISGHATLYWYQQILGQGPKLLIQFQNNGVVDDSQLPKDRFSAERLKGVDSTLKIQPAKLEDSAVYLCASSDGTSGTDTQYFGPGTRLTVL.

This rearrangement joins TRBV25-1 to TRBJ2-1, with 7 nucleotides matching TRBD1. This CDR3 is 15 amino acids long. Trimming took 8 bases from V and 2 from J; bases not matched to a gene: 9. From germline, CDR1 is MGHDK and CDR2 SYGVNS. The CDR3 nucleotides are TGTGCCAGCGATGACCCGGGACAGACCTACAATGAGCAGTTCTTC. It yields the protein CASDDPGQTYNEQFF. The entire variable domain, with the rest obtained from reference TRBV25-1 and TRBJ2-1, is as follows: EADIYQTPRYLVIGTGKKITLECSQTMGHDKMYWYQQDPGMELHLIHYSYGVNSTEKGDLSSESTVSRIRTEHFPLTLESARPSHTSQYLCASDDPGQTYNEQFFGPGTRLTVL.